This TCR beta chain was identified in a study of T cell responses to AZD1222 COVID-19 vaccine. At the level of the study: Second doses at about 4 or about 12 weeks were pooled.

The V gene's germline CDR1 is MNHEY and CDR2 SVGAGI. Trimming removed 3 bases from V and 7 bases from J; junction bases left unmatched: 11. The CDR3 covers 16 residues. Notes on this clone: Antigen: not known.

Study-level findings and limits: A rise in Spike-specific TCR breadth and depth followed two AZD1222 doses. Among those given AZD1222, only six were seropositive at baseline.

The table came from immunoSEQ multiplex PCR; TCRdb's copy has only in-frame clones and leaves some out. The repertoire consists of 140,000 to 150,000 clones, with about nine tenths occurring once and the leading ten covering 1.5% to 2%. The sample was peripheral blood, taken on day 0 of AZD1222 vaccination. This TCR was sampled from an adult in good health. The chain uses TRBV6-5 and TRBJ1-5; TRBD1 matches 8 bases. CDR3 nucleotide sequence: TGTGCCAGCAGTTATCTTGGACAGGGAGGGACCCAGCCCCAGCATTTT. Protein sequence: CASSYLGQGGTQPQHF.